This T cell receptor beta chain emerged from a study of blood T cell repertoires in COVID-19. Study in general: COVID-19 samples from acute and convalescent phases originated in the United States, Italy and Spain. Sample material is recorded as cDNA or gDNA derived from T cells, B-cell-depleted T cells, or PBMCs.

Per the original data handling: The authors estimated nucleated cell counts from reference gene primer amplification. Produced via immunoSEQ multiplex PCR; TCRdb's table is partial and in-frame only. The V and J calls and clone size were taken over from that table, and D and trimming were inferred from the DNA. Among about 370,000 clones listed, 90% to 95% were seen once. The CDR3 spans 16 residues. CDR1 and CDR2 (germline): SQVTM, ANQGSEA. The V and J ends lost 3 bases and 3 bases, in that order; junction bases with no gene match: 12. This sequence was found in a woman between 40 and 55 years old who had been exposed to COVID-19. The sequencing sample was made of PBMCs or T cells enriched from blood (not recorded which). The J gene is TRBJ2-5, the V gene TRBV29-1; 8 nucleotides match TRBD1. CDR3 nucleotide sequence: TGCAGCGTTGACGGGTCCAGGGGGCGGTTGGAAGAGACCCAGTACTTC. This translates into CSVDGSRGRLEETQYF.